The clone carrying this T cell receptor (beta chain) came up many times. What it binds is not known. The data are from a study of regulatory T cells in long-lasting Graves disease. Overall study: Graves' patients, newly diagnosed, had taken antithyroid drugs under 3 months. Overall study results and limits: The TCR repertoire of persistent Graves' patients was less diverse than that of newly diagnosed ones. Persistent patients shared 2,700 or so public clonotypes among themselves. Newly diagnosed patients shared fewer, at some 970.

The CDR3 spans 15 residues. The V segment lost 3 bases and the J segment 3 bases; nucleotides outside the gene matches: 6. Per the germline V gene, CDR1 is KGHSH and CDR2 is LQKENI. The time point: newly diagnosed GD, antithyroid drugs for less than 3 months. From RNA extracted from PBMCs, the TCR library was made. With iRepertoire HTBI primers and Arm-PCR of CDR3 regions, TCR beta libraries were built. MiXCR was run by TCRdb on the multiplex PCR reads, yielding one entry per CDR3 protein. The table shows about 440,000 distinct CDR3 sequences, with about 15% occurring only once. These data were also filed under a second study, of T cells in Graves' hyperthyroidism and ophthalmopathy.

The sequencing used peripheral blood mononuclear cells (PBMCs), collected at new diagnosis, from a patient treated with antithyroid drugs. The receptor was isolated from a woman aged 25 to 45 with Graves disease. The chain is built from TRBV18 and TRBJ2-7; 9 nucleotides match TRBD1. CDR3 region: CASSPGQGWYYEQYF. CDR3 DNA sequence: TGTGCCAGCTCACCCGGACAGGGGTGGTACTACGAGCAGTACTTC.